This is a list of T cell receptor beta chains from one sample in a study of T-cell memory formation after mild COVID-19. From the 5' RACE reads, TCRdb called clonotypes with MiXCR, one entry per CDR3 protein. The table has 250,000 to 350,000 distinct CDR3 sequences, 15% to 20% seen once. The specimen was PBMCs or a T cell subset sorted from them (not recorded which). The source of these receptors is a young man who had mild COVID-19 (a few samples of this study predate the infection). Cell type and time point are not known. CDR3s include the opening cysteine and the closing phenylalanine or tryptophan. The D gene is left open where the match is weak. Size values are once, few and many counts, or a class for expanded clones, and some rows have none.

>NA|TRBJ2-2|TRBV27|TRBD2
CASSKVSGEYTGELFF
TGTGCCAGCAGCAAGGTCAGCGGGGAATACACCGGGGAGCTGTTTTTT
>few|TRBJ2-3|TRBV5-1|NA
CASSLLWGDTDTQYF
TGCGCCAGCAGCTTATTGTGGGGAGACACAGATACGCAGTATTTT
>NA|TRBJ1-2|TRBV6-1|NA
CASSEVGTGTGYTF
TGTGCCAGCAGTGAAGTGGGTACAGGGACTGGCTACACCTTC
>few|TRBJ1-3|TRBV5-1|NA
CASSSGGMDGNTIYF
TGCGCCAGCAGTAGTGGGGGTATGGATGGAAACACCATATATTTT
>few|TRBJ2-2|TRBV7-6|NA
CASSLEGTPLPRELFF
TGTGCCAGCAGCTTAGAAGGGACTCCTCTACCCCGGGAGCTGTTTTTT
>NA|TRBJ2-5|TRBV12-3/TRBV12-4|NA
CASNSLGEGRETQYF
TGTGCCAGCAACTCCCTGGGTGAGGGTCGGGAGACCCAGTACTTC
>many|TRBJ2-1|TRBV5-4|NA
CASSADLGDYNEQFF
TGTGCCAGCAGCGCCGACTTGGGAGATTACAATGAGCAGTTCTTC
>NA|TRBJ2-1|TRBV25-1|TRBD2
CASSETSGRARVEQFF
TGTGCCAGCAGTGAGACTAGCGGGAGGGCCAGGGTTGAGCAGTTCTTC
>few|TRBJ2-7|TRBV19|NA
CASSISTIAYEQYF
TGTGCCAGTAGTATCTCTACCATAGCCTACGAGCAGTACTTC
>few|TRBJ1-1|TRBV4-2|TRBD1
CASSQGQGRTEAFF
TGTGCCAGCAGCCAAGGACAGGGTCGTACTGAAGCTTTCTTT
>few|TRBJ2-3|TRBV28|TRBD2
CATRLAGDSDTQYF
TGTGCCACGCGACTAGCGGGGGATTCAGATACGCAGTATTTT
>NA|TRBJ1-6|TRBV15|NA
CATSRDGAEDNSPLHF
TGTGCCACCAGCAGAGATGGGGCTGAAGATAATTCACCCCTCCACTTT
>few|TRBJ2-7|TRBV6-5|NA
CASSLVTPGEQYF
TGTGCCAGCAGCCTAGTTACCCCGGGCGAGCAGTACTTC
>NA|TRBJ2-7|TRBV5-1|NA
CASSLVWGPYEQYF
TGCGCCAGCAGCTTGGTATGGGGTCCCTACGAGCAGTACTTC
>few|TRBJ2-1|TRBV12-5|TRBD2
CASGLRLAGVYEQFF
TGTGCTAGTGGTCTCCGACTAGCGGGGGTGTACGAGCAGTTCTTC
>few|TRBJ2-3|TRBV7-2|NA
CASSLVRTGTDTQYF
TGTGCCAGCAGCTTAGTTAGGACTGGCACAGATACGCAGTATTTT
>NA|TRBJ2-7|TRBV11-2|NA
CASSLVGPSYEQYF
TGTGCCAGCAGCTTAGTAGGGCCCTCCTACGAGCAGTACTTC
>many|TRBJ1-2|TRBV5-1|NA
CASSLDQGHGYTF
TGCGCCAGCAGCTTGGACCAGGGTCATGGCTACACCTTC
>NA|TRBJ2-3|TRBV3-1|NA
CASSHWGSEASTDTQYF
TGTGCCAGCAGCCATTGGGGTAGCGAGGCTAGCACAGATACGCAGTATTTT
>few|TRBJ2-1|TRBV4-1|NA
CASSQTKNEQFF
TGCGCCAGCAGCCAGACGAAGAATGAGCAGTTCTTC
>few|TRBJ2-5|TRBV6-5|TRBD1
CASSTLTGNRETQYF
TGTGCCAGCAGTACCCTGACAGGGAATAGGGAGACCCAGTACTTC
>few|TRBJ1-1|TRBV7-2|TRBD1
CASSFLPGTGSEAFF
TGTGCCAGCAGTTTCCTCCCTGGGACAGGCTCTGAAGCTTTCTTT
>NA|TRBJ2-3|TRBV20-1|NA
CSASTTGMPDTQYF
TGCAGTGCTAGTACGACAGGTATGCCGGATACGCAGTATTTT
>NA|TRBJ2-3|TRBV7-3|NA
CASSSSAGADTQYF
TGTGCCAGCAGCTCCTCCGCAGGTGCAGATACGCAGTATTTT
>few|TRBJ2-4|TRBV4-2|TRBD1
CASSQAFTGGSDIQYF
TGTGCCAGCAGCCAAGCTTTCACAGGGGGATCTGACATTCAGTACTTC
>many|TRBJ2-2|TRBV4-1|TRBD2
CASSPGTSGGGELFF
TGCGCCAGCAGCCCCGGGACTAGCGGGGGGGGGGAGCTGTTTTTT
>few|TRBJ1-6|TRBV7-3|NA
CASSLNRENSPLHF
TGTGCCAGCAGCCTAAACAGGGAAAATTCACCCCTCCACTTT
>few|TRBJ2-4|TRBV7-9|NA
CASSPGRVAKNIQYF
TGTGCCAGCAGCCCCGGCAGAGTAGCCAAAAACATTCAGTACTTC
>NA|TRBJ1-1|TRBV5-1|NA
CASSLGEATEAFF
TGCGCCAGCAGCTTAGGGGAGGCCACTGAAGCTTTCTTT
>few|TRBJ2-3|TRBV7-9|NA
CASSLAFGQYGDTQYF
TGTGCCAGCAGCTTAGCATTTGGGCAGTACGGGGATACGCAGTATTTT
>NA|TRBJ2-1|TRBV20-1|NA
CSASGQINEQFF
TGCAGTGCTAGCGGCCAGATCAATGAGCAGTTCTTC
>few|TRBJ2-3|TRBV29-1|TRBD2
CSAGLAGGPYETDTQYF
TGCAGCGCGGGACTAGCGGGGGGCCCTTATGAGACAGATACGCAGTATTTT
>NA|TRBJ1-6|TRBV21-1|NA
CASSRRTGESPLHF
TGTGCCAGCAGCAGGCGGACAGGGGAGTCACCCCTCCACTTT
>NA|TRBJ2-1|TRBV7-6|NA
CASSLESSWSEQFF
TGTGCCAGCAGCTTAGAAAGTAGCTGGTCGGAGCAGTTCTTC
>many|TRBJ2-5|TRBV28|NA
CASRGQRETQYF
TGTGCCAGCAGAGGACAGAGGGAGACCCAGTACTTC
>NA|TRBJ2-2|TRBV28|TRBD1
CASSLWSRGRTGELFF
TGTGCCAGCAGTTTATGGAGCAGGGGGCGTACCGGGGAGCTGTTTTTT
>few|TRBJ2-5|TRBV20-1|NA
CSARAKGGRQETQYF
TGCAGTGCTAGAGCCAAGGGGGGTCGGCAAGAGACCCAGTACTTC
>few|TRBJ1-5|TRBV12-3/TRBV12-4|NA
CASSFVGDQPQHF
TGTGCCAGCAGTTTCGTCGGTGATCAGCCCCAGCATTTT
>few|TRBJ2-7|TRBV15|TRBD1
CATSRDRTGLYEQYF
TGTGCCACCAGCAGAGATCGGACAGGGTTATACGAGCAGTACTTC
>few|TRBJ2-1|TRBV27|NA
CASSLLTPRLGHEQFF
TGTGCCAGCAGTTTACTTACCCCGAGACTGGGACATGAGCAGTTCTTC
>NA|TRBJ2-1|TRBV18|NA
CASSPWDPKYNEQFF
TGTGCCAGCTCACCCTGGGACCCGAAGTACAATGAGCAGTTCTTC
>NA|TRBJ1-1|TRBV27|TRBD1
CASIDRGLTEAFF
TGTGCCAGCATTGACAGGGGGCTCACTGAAGCTTTCTTT
>NA|TRBJ1-6|TRBV20-1|NA
CSAAPGPVNSPLHF
TGCAGTGCTGCCCCGGGACCGGTGAATTCGCCCCTCCACTTT
>NA|TRBJ2-1|TRBV11-2|NA
CASSRNWGGDEQFF
TGTGCCAGCAGCCGCAACTGGGGTGGGGATGAGCAGTTCTTC
>NA|TRBJ1-5|TRBV7-9|NA
CASSLAGQANQPQHF
TGTGCCAGCAGCTTAGCGGGTCAGGCTAATCAGCCCCAGCATTTT
>few|TRBJ1-1|TRBV18|NA
CASSPQGKNTEAFF
TGTGCCAGCTCACCACAGGGTAAAAACACTGAAGCTTTCTTT
>NA|TRBJ2-7|TRBV9|NA
CASSPQTGRYEQYF
TGTGCCAGCAGCCCACAGACAGGAAGATACGAGCAGTACTTC
>many|TRBJ2-2|TRBV5-1|NA
CASKILPATGELFF
TGCGCCAGCAAGATCCTCCCGGCCACCGGGGAGCTGTTTTTT
>NA|TRBJ1-6|TRBV4-3|TRBD1
CASSRHRGRGSPLHF
TGCGCCAGCAGCCGACACAGGGGCCGGGGTTCACCCCTCCACTTT
>few|TRBJ1-2|TRBV7-2|NA
CASSLGAPLRGYTF
TGTGCCAGCAGCTTAGGGGCACCCTTGAGGGGCTACACCTTC
>NA|TRBJ2-5|TRBV28|NA
CASRTYQETQYF
TGTGCCAGCAGAACTTATCAAGAGACCCAGTACTTC
>NA|TRBJ1-6|TRBV6-5|TRBD1
CASSRGWGDRDSPLHF
TGTGCCAGCAGTAGAGGGTGGGGGGACAGGGACTCACCCCTCCACTTT
>NA|TRBJ1-2|TRBV10-3|TRBD1
CAIWTGDGANYGYTF
TGTGCCATCTGGACAGGGGACGGAGCTAACTATGGCTACACCTTC
>few|TRBJ2-7|TRBV6-5|NA
CASSSSPDSYEQYF
TGTGCCAGCAGTTCCTCCCCGGACAGCTACGAGCAGTACTTC
>NA|TRBJ2-3|TRBV7-9|NA
CASSLVSQVGDTQYF
TGTGCCAGCAGCTTAGTATCTCAGGTGGGAGATACGCAGTATTTT
>few|TRBJ2-7|TRBV28|NA
CASSLVSSYEQYF
TGTGCCAGCAGTTTGGTCAGCTCCTACGAGCAGTACTTC
>many|TRBJ1-6|TRBV7-9|NA
CASSFGGEGNSPLHF
TGTGCCAGCAGCTTTGGAGGGGAGGGAAATTCACCCCTCCACTTT
>few|TRBJ2-2|TRBV7-2|TRBD2
CASSGRSGGAPGELFF
TGTGCCAGCAGCGGAAGGAGCGGGGGGGCCCCCGGGGAGCTGTTTTTT
>NA|TRBJ2-5|TRBV7-2|NA
CASSLFKETQYF
TGTGCCAGCAGCTTATTTAAAGAGACCCAGTACTTC